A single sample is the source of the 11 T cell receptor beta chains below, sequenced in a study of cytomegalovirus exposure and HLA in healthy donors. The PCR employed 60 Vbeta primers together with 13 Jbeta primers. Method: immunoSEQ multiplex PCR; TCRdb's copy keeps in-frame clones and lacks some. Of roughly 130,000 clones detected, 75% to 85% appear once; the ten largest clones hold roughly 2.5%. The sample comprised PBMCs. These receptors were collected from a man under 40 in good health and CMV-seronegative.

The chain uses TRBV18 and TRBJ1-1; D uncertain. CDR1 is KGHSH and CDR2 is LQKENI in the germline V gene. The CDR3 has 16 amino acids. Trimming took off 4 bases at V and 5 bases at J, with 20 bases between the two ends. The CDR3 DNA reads TGTGCCAGCTCACTCGATCGACTCCTCATCGGGACTGAAGCTTTCTTT. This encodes CASSLDRLLIGTEAFF.

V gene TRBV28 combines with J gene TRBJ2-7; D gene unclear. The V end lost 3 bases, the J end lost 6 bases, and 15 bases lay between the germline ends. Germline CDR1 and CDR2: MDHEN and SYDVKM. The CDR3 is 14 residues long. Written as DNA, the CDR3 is TGTGCCAGCAGTTTTAACCTCACCCCCGGCGAGCAGTACTTC. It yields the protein CASSFNLTPGEQYF.

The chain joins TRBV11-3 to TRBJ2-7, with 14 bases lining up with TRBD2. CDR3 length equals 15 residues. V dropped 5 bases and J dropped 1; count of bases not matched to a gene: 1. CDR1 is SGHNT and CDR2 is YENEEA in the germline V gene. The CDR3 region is CASSRLAGGSYEQYF. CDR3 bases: TGTGCCAGCAGCCGACTAGCGGGAGGGTCCTACGAGCAGTACTTC.

CDR3 residues: CASSTAGGPYEQYF. In nucleotides, the CDR3 is TGCGCCAGCAGTACGGCGGGAGGCCCCTACGAGCAGTACTTC. V is TRBV5-1 and J is TRBJ2-7, with TRBD2 matching 8 bases. Trimming removed 5 bases from V and 2 bases from J; junction bases left unmatched: 6. The CDR3 length is 14 residues. CDR1 SGHRS and CDR2 YFSETQ come from the germline V gene. The full variable domain, completed using reference TRBV5-1 and TRBJ2-7, is KAGVTQTPRYLIKTRGQQVTLSCSPISGHRSVSWYQQTPGQGLQFLFEYFSETQRNKGNFPGRFSGRQFSNSRSEMNVSTLELGDSALYLCASSTAGGPYEQYFGPGTRLTVT.

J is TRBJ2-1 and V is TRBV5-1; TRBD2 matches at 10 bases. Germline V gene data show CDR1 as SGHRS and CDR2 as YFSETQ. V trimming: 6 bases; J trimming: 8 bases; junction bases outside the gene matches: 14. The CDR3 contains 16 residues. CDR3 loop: CASTLGLADLNHEQFF. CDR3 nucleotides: TGCGCCAGCACCCTAGGACTAGCGGACTTGAACCATGAGCAGTTCTTC.

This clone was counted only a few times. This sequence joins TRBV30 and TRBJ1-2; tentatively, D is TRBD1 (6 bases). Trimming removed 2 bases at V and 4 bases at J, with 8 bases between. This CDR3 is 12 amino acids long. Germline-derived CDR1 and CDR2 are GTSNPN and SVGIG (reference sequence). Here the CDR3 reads CAWSPQGYGYTF. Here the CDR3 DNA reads TGTGCCTGGAGTCCACAGGGCTATGGCTACACCTTC.

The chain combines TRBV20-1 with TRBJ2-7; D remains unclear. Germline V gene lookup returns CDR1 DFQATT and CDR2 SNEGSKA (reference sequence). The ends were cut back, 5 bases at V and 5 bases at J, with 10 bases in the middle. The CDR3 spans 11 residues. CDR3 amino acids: CSAPLTNEQYF. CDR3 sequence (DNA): TGCAGTGCTCCCCTAACGAACGAGCAGTACTTC.

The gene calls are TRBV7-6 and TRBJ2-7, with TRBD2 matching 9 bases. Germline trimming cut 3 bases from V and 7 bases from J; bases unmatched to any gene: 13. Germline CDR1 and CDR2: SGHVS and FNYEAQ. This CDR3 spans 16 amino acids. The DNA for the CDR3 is TGTGCCAGCAGCTTTTTAGTAGCGGGAGCCAGGGCAGAGCAGTACTTC. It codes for CASSFLVAGARAEQYF.

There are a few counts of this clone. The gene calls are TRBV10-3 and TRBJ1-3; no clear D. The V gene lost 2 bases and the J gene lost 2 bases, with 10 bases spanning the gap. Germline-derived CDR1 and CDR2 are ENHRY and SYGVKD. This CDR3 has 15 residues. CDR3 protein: CAISEAGNTGNTIYF. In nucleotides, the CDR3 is TGTGCCATCAGTGAGGCGGGTAATACTGGAAACACCATATATTTT.

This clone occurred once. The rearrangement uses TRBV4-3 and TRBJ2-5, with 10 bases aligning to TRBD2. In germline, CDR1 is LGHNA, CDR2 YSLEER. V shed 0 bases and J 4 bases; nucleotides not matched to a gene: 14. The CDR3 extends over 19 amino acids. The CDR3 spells CASSQEDGTSVTFGETQYF. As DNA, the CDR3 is TGCGCCAGCAGCCAAGAGGACGGGACTAGCGTGACTTTCGGAGAGACCCAGTACTTC.

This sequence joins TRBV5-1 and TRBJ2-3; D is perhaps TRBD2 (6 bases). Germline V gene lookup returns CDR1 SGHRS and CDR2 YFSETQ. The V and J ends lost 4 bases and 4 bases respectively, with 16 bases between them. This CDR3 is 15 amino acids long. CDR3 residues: CASSGIGTGADTQYF. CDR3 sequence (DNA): TGCGCCAGCAGCGGAATTGGTACGGGGGCAGATACGCAGTATTTT.